What follows are 10 T cell receptor beta chains derived from one specimen sequenced in a study of blood T cell repertoires in COVID-19. Method: immunoSEQ multiplex PCR; TCRdb's copy keeps in-frame clones and lacks some. This table holds fewer than 250,000 clones, around 84% found once. Source material: PBMCs or T cells enriched from blood (not recorded which). The receptors derive from a woman in her twenties or thirties who had recovered from COVID-19.

This clone was seen many times. V usage is TRBV18 and J usage is TRBJ2-2; D perhaps matches TRBD1 (5 bases). This CDR3 spans 14 amino acids. Germline V gene lookup returns CDR1 KGHSH and CDR2 LQKENI. Trimming left V 3 bases short and J 4 bases short, with 9 bases between. The CDR3 DNA is TGTGCCAGCTCACCGACAGAAAGCACCGGGGAGCTGTTTTTT. This encodes CASSPTESTGELFF.

The chain combines TRBV7-2 with TRBJ1-3; tentatively, D is TRBD1 (6 bases). Trimming cost V 2 bases and J 0 bases, with 14 bases left between them. The germline V gene has CDR1 SGHTA and CDR2 FQGNSA. This CDR3 has 17 amino acids. The CDR3 protein is CASSLWSGASSGNTIYF. The CDR3 region has the DNA TGTGCCAGCAGCTTATGGTCAGGGGCTTCCTCTGGAAACACCATATATTTT.

The CDR3 is CASSTGTGGSGSNQPQHF. In nucleotides, the CDR3 is TGTGCCAGCAGCACCGGGACAGGGGGCAGCGGGAGCAATCAGCCCCAGCATTTT. This chain joins TRBV2 and TRBJ1-5; 12 nucleotides match TRBD1. The CDR3 is 18 amino acids. After removal of 6 bases from V and 1 base from J, the junction contained 10 bases not matched to a gene. In germline, CDR1 is SNHLY, CDR2 FYNNEI.

This rearrangement joins TRBV7-8 to TRBJ2-7; 9 nucleotides line up with TRBD1. The CDR3 extends over 15 amino acids. V shed 8 bases, J shed 0 bases, and the junction held 8 bases outside the gene matches. Per the germline V gene, CDR1 is SGHVS and CDR2 is FQNEAQ. In DNA, the CDR3 is TGTGCCAGCGCGGGGAAGACAGGGGGCTCCTACGAGCAGTACTTC. This gives the protein CASAGKTGGSYEQYF.

The gene calls are TRBV6-5 and TRBJ2-7, with 10 bases that match TRBD1. The CDR3 runs 13 residues. Germline trimming cut 10 bases from V and 1 base from J; bases unmatched to any gene: 4. CDR1 and CDR2 (germline): MNHEY, SVGAGI. CDR3 region: CATTGQGSYEQYF. The CDR3 DNA reads as TGTGCCACCACGGGACAGGGGTCCTACGAGCAGTACTTC.

This clone has a single count. This chain joins TRBV7-5 and TRBJ1-5; TRBD1 is the table's D call, not checked against the DNA. TRBV7-5 is designated a pseudogene. This CDR3 contains 16 residues. Here the CDR3 DNA reads TGTGCCAGAAGCTTAGTAAGTCAGTATAGCAATCAGCCCCAGCATTTT. Protein: CARSLVSQYSNQPQHF.

The chain recombines TRBV27 with TRBJ1-1; unclear D gene. The CDR3 runs to 14 residues. Per germline, CDR1 MNHEY and CDR2 SMNVEV (reference sequence). Trimming pared 2 bases from V and 3 bases from J, leaving 10 bases between. The CDR3 DNA reads TGTGCCAGCAGTTTAATGCGGAGCCACACTGAAGCTTTCTTT. It is translated as CASSLMRSHTEAFF.

Only a few counts were recorded for this clone. The chain carries TRBV5-5 and TRBJ2-5, with 7 nucleotides matching TRBD1. The CDR3 runs to 13 residues. Looked up from germline, CDR1 is SGHKS and CDR2 is YYEKEE (reference sequence). With V trimmed by 0 bases and J by 6 bases, 2 bases remained unmatched. The CDR3 here is CASSLGQGQTQYF. Here the CDR3 DNA reads TGTGCCAGCAGCTTGGGACAGGGACAGACCCAGTACTTC.

A few counts support this clone. Germline and junction disagree at one end, which may indicate a read error. The CDR3 reads CASREETSYEQYF. The CDR3 DNA follows: TGTGCCAGCAGGGAAGAGACTAGCTACGAGCAGTACTTC. This chain links TRBV6-1 with TRBJ2-7, with a weak D call TRBD2 (6 bases). The CDR3 totals 13 residues. The germline CDR1 and CDR2 sequences are MNHNS and SASEGT.

The chain uses TRBV2 and TRBJ1-5, with 9 bases identical to TRBD1. Germline-derived CDR1 and CDR2 are SNHLY and FYNNEI. The length of the CDR3 is 15 residues. After removal of 6 bases from V and 6 bases from J, the junction contained 9 bases not matched to a gene. CDR3 DNA: TGTGCCAGCAGGGGTACAGGGGGCCTCGGTCAGCCCCAGCATTTT. Encoded protein: CASRGTGGLGQPQHF.